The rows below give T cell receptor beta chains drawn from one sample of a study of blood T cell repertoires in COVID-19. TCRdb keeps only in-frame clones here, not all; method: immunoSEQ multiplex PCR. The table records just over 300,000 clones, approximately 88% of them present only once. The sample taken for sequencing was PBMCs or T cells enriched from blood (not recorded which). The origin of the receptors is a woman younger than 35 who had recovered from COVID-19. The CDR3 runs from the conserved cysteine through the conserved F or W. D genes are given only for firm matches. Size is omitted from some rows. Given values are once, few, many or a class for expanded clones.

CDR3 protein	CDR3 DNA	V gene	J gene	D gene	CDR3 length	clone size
CASSDSGGRDQPQHF	TGTGCCAGCAGTGACAGCGGGGGCCGTGATCAGCCCCAGCATTTT	TRBV6-1	TRBJ1-5	.	15	.
CASSFNRVNYGYTF	TGTGCCAGCAGCTTCAACAGGGTTAACTATGGCTACACCTTC	TRBV13	TRBJ1-2	.	14	.
CASDVTGSRGGYTF	TGTGCCAGCGACGTCACCGGGTCAAGGGGAGGCTACACCTTC	TRBV28	TRBJ1-2	.	14	.
CASSPGPGKDEKLFF	TGTGCCAGCTCACCCGGTCCGGGTAAGGATGAAAAACTGTTTTTT	TRBV18	TRBJ1-4	.	15	.
CASSLVAGTGELFF	TGTGCCAGCAGCTTAGTGGCGGGCACCGGGGAGCTGTTTTTT	TRBV11-1	TRBJ2-2	.	14	.
CASSYLRQTGELFF	TGTGCCAGCAGTTACTTACGACAGACCGGGGAGCTGTTTTTT	TRBV6-2/TRBV6-3	TRBJ2-2	.	14	.
CASSRGGTAYGYGYTF	TGTGCCAGCAGCCGAGGGGGGACAGCCTACGGCTATGGCTACACCTTC	TRBV13	TRBJ1-2	TRBD1	16	.
CASSQVQGNTEAFF	TGTGCCAGCAGCCAAGTTCAGGGAAACACTGAAGCTTTCTTT	TRBV3-1/TRBV3-2	TRBJ1-1	.	14	.
CASSWGGAGELFF	TGTGCCAGCAGCTGGGGGGGCGCGGGGGAGCTGTTTTTT	TRBV7-9	TRBJ2-2	.	13	.
CASTSLAGGPHEQFF	TGTGCCAGCACGAGTCTAGCGGGAGGGCCCCATGAGCAGTTCTTC	TRBV27	TRBJ2-1	TRBD2	15	once
CASSPEEEETQYF	TGTGCCAGCAGCCCCGAGGAAGAAGAGACCCAGTACTTC	TRBV5-4	TRBJ2-5	.	13	.
CASSLEGDSNQPQHF	TGTGCCAGCAGCCTGGAGGGAGATAGCAATCAGCCCCAGCATTTT	TRBV11-2	TRBJ1-5	.	15	.
CASSQPGLFTDTQYF	TGTGCCAGCAGTCAACCGGGACTCTTCACAGATACGCAGTATTTT	TRBV5-5	TRBJ2-3	.	15	.
CASSSFLAGGNTGELFF	TGTGCCAGCAGCTCTTTTCTAGCGGGAGGCAACACCGGGGAGCTGTTTTTT	TRBV7-8	TRBJ2-2	TRBD2	17	.
CASSQGGGDTEAFF	TGTGCCAGCAGCCAGGGTGGAGGGGACACTGAAGCTTTCTTT	TRBV3-1/TRBV3-2	TRBJ1-1	.	14	.
CASSRAEAFF	TGTGCCAGCAGTAGAGCTGAAGCTTTCTTT	TRBV2	TRBJ1-1	.	10	.
CASSQTPHPGSDEQYF	TGTGCCAGCAGCCAAACCCCACATCCGGGTTCGGACGAGCAGTACTTC	TRBV4-2	TRBJ2-7	.	16	few
CASSQAGRVMGYTF	TGCGCCAGCAGCCAAGCGGGAAGGGTAATGGGCTACACCTTC	TRBV4-3	TRBJ1-2	.	14	few
CASSFSGADTEAFF	TGTGCCAGCAGCTTTTCAGGGGCGGACACTGAAGCTTTCTTT	TRBV3-1/TRBV3-2	TRBJ1-1	.	14	.
CASQGNTIYF	TGTGCCAGCCAAGGAAACACCATATATTTT	TRBV7-9	TRBJ1-3	.	10	.
CASSLGRAQPQHF	TGTGCCAGCAGTTTAGGGAGGGCTCAGCCCCAGCATTTT	TRBV12-3/TRBV12-4	TRBJ1-5	.	13	.
CASTLAGLNEQFF	TGTGCCAGTACACTAGCGGGACTGAATGAGCAGTTCTTC	TRBV11-2	TRBJ2-1	TRBD2	13	.
CASSQHFGGGPSTDTQYF	TGTGCCAGCAGTCAGCATTTCGGGGGAGGGCCCTCCACAGATACGCAGTATTTT	TRBV6-2/TRBV6-3	TRBJ2-3	TRBD2	18	.
CASSQGWTGGYTF	TGTGCCAGCAGCCAAGGTTGGACTGGAGGCTACACCTTC	TRBV3-1/TRBV3-2	TRBJ1-2	.	13	.
CASSLARAPGSPLHF	TGTGCCAGCAGCTTAGCGAGGGCCCCGGGTTCACCCCTCCACTTT	TRBV7-8	TRBJ1-6	.	15	many
CASSLHITSSGNTIYF	TGTGCCAGCAGCCTCCACATTACGTCCTCTGGAAACACCATATATTTT	TRBV28	TRBJ1-3	.	16	.
CASSGGGGRYRYTDTQYF	TGTGCCAGCAGCGGGGGTGGAGGGCGCTACCGCTACACAGATACGCAGTATTTT	TRBV9	TRBJ2-3	.	18	.
CASRSPGTSGAPEYF	TGTGCCAGCAGATCTCCCGGGACTAGCGGGGCTCCGGAGTACTTC	TRBV7-2	TRBJ2-7	TRBD2	15	.
CATSRVLGLAKNIQYF	TGTGCCACCAGCAGAGTTCTGGGGCTAGCCAAAAACATTCAGTACTTC	TRBV15	TRBJ2-4	.	16	.
CASTPTGPETEAFF	TGTGCCAGCACACCGACAGGGCCCGAGACTGAAGCTTTCTTT	TRBV6-5	TRBJ1-1	TRBD1	14	once
CASSADRGGYNEQFF	TGTGCCAGCAGCGCCGACAGGGGAGGCTACAATGAGCAGTTCTTC	TRBV7-7	TRBJ2-1	TRBD1	15	.
CASSVAGSYEQYF	TGTGCCAGCAGCGTAGCGGGTAGCTACGAGCAGTACTTC	TRBV9	TRBJ2-7	.	13	.
CSVVGLAGASTDTQYF	TGCAGCGTTGTGGGACTAGCGGGCGCTAGCACAGATACGCAGTATTTT	TRBV29-1	TRBJ2-3	TRBD2	16	few
CASSLGGESEAFF	TGTGCCAGCAGCTTAGGGGGGGAATCTGAAGCTTTCTTT	TRBV11-3	TRBJ1-1	.	13	.
CASSLEGGVNEKLFF	TGTGCCAGCAGCTTAGAAGGGGGTGTGAATGAAAAACTGTTTTTT	TRBV7-9	TRBJ1-4	.	15	.
CASSFLHEQYF	TGTGCCAGCAGTTTTCTCCACGAGCAGTACTTC	TRBV28	TRBJ2-7	.	11	.
CASSEQGAPGNTIYF	TGTGCCAGCAGCGAACAGGGGGCGCCGGGAAACACCATATATTTT	TRBV27	TRBJ1-3	TRBD1	15	.
CASSLQGYQETQYF	TGTGCCAGCAGTTTACAGGGGTACCAAGAGACCCAGTACTTC	TRBV27	TRBJ2-5	.	14	.
CASNHYPTEAFF	TGTGCCAGCAATCACTACCCCACTGAAGCTTTCTTT	TRBV2	TRBJ1-1	.	12	.
CASSQERDRELFF	TGCGCCAGCAGCCAAGAACGGGACAGGGAGCTGTTTTTT	TRBV4-3	TRBJ2-2	.	13	once
CASREDRGPNEAFF	TGTGCCAGCAGAGAGGACAGGGGGCCGAATGAAGCTTTCTTT	TRBV2	TRBJ1-1	TRBD1	14	.
CASSLTGGPGYGYTF	TGTGCCAGCAGTTTAACGGGGGGTCCTGGCTATGGCTACACCTTC	TRBV27	TRBJ1-2	.	15	.
CASRDRAYGYTF	TGTGCCAGCAGGGACAGGGCCTATGGCTACACCTTC	TRBV28	TRBJ1-2	TRBD1	12	.
CASSLGWDRAMGETQYF	TGTGCCAGCAGCTTAGGATGGGACAGGGCAATGGGGGAGACCCAGTACTTC	TRBV7-2	TRBJ2-5	TRBD1	17	.
CASSPGGTNEKLFF	TGTGCCAGCAGCCCGGGAGGGACTAATGAAAAACTGTTTTTT	TRBV5-4	TRBJ1-4	.	14	.
CASSLVIQGVYEQYF	TGTGCCAGCAGCTTAGTGATACAGGGGGTCTACGAGCAGTACTTC	TRBV7-6	TRBJ2-7	TRBD1	15	.
CASSIDPSPRGYTF	TGTGCCAGTAGTATAGACCCCAGCCCGCGGGGCTACACCTTC	TRBV19	TRBJ1-2	.	14	once
CASSRFSKQSGYGYTF	TGTGCCAGCAGTCGCTTCTCGAAACAGTCAGGCTATGGCTACACCTTC	TRBV6-2/TRBV6-3	TRBJ1-2	.	16	.
CASSLTVGGSYNEQFF	TGTGCCAGCAGTCTTACAGTGGGGGGCTCCTACAATGAGCAGTTCTTC	TRBV27	TRBJ2-1	.	16	.
CASSLDPPRGAEKLFF	TGTGCCAGCAGCTTAGATCCCCCCAGGGGTGCTGAAAAACTGTTTTTT	TRBV7-2	TRBJ1-4	.	16	.